What follows describes a single T cell receptor (beta chain). This sample stems from a study of blood T cell repertoires in COVID-19. Overall study context: The origin of the acute and convalescent COVID-19 samples was the United States, Italy and Spain. The cDNA or gDNA used as material had been derived from T cells, B-cell-depleted T cells, or PBMCs.

Germline V gene lookup returns CDR1 LNHDA and CDR2 SQIVND (reference sequence). The V end lost 3 bases, the J end lost 6 bases, and 14 bases lay between the germline ends. This CDR3 is built from 14 residues. Categorization into cohorts depended on clinical history that participants reported. In the study's own analysis: By means of reference gene primer amplification, nucleated cell counts were estimated. Assay: immunoSEQ multiplex PCR; the TCRdb copy retains only in-frame clones and omits some. The V and J calls and clone size are taken from that table; D and trimming were inferred from the DNA. In the table there are roughly 200,000 clones, roughly 83% of which are singletons.

Input material: PBMCs or T cells enriched from blood (not recorded which). V and J are TRBV19 and TRBJ2-5; a weak D match, TRBD2 (6 bases). This clonotype originated in a man aged 35 to 55 with acute COVID-19. The DNA for the CDR3 is TGTGCCAGTAGTATTGCGACTAGTTTGCAGACCCAGTACTTC. Translated: CASSIATSLQTQYF.